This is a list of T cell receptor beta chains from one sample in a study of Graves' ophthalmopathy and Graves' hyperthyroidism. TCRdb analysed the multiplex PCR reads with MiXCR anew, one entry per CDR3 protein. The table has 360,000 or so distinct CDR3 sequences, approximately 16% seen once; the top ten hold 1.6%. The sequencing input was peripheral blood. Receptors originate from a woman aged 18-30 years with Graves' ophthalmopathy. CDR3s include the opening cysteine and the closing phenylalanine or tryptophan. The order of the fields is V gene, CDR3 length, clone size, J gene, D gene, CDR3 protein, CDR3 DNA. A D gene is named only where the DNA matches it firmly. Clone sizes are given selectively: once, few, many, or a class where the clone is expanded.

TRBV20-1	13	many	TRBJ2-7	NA	CSAALQAPGEQYF	TGCAGTGCCGCGCTGCAGGCCCCAGGAGAGCAGTACTTC
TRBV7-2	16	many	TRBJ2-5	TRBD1	CASSLVGRGQQETQYF	TGTGCCAGCAGCTTAGTTGGAAGGGGACAGCAAGAGACCCAGTACTTC
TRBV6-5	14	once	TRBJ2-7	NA	CASSYSLSPYEQYF	TGTGCCAGCAGTTATAGCCTGTCTCCCTACGAGCAGTACTTC
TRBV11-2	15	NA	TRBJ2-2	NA	CASSLEIWNTGELFF	TGTGCCAGCAGCTTAGAGATCTGGAACACCGGGGAGCTGTTTTTT
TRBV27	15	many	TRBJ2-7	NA	CASSLSRDTSYEQYF	TGTGCCAGCAGTTTATCGCGGGACACTTCCTACGAGCAGTACTTC
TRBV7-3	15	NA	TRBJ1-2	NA	CASSLGHTDNYGYTF	TGTGCCAGCAGCTTAGGACATACCGACAATTATGGCTACACCTTC
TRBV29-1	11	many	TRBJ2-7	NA	CSVEVYYEQYF	TGCAGCGTCGAGGTTTACTACGAGCAGTACTTC
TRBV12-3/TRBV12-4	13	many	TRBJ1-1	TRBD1	CASSIDRVTEAFF	TGTGCCAGCAGCATCGACAGGGTGACTGAAGCTTTCTTT
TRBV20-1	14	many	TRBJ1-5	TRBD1	CSARSTGGNQPQHF	TGCAGTGCTAGGTCGACAGGGGGAAATCAGCCCCAGCATTTT
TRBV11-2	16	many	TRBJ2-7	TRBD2	CASSLESSGSLYEQYF	TGTGCCAGCAGCTTAGAGAGTAGCGGGAGTCTTTACGAGCAGTACTTC
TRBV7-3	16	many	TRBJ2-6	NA	CASSSRVLSGANVLTF	TGTGCCAGCAGCTCTAGGGTCCTCTCTGGGGCCAACGTCCTGACTTTC
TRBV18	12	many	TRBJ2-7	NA	CASSHDSYEQYF	TGTGCCAGCTCACACGACAGCTACGAGCAGTACTTC
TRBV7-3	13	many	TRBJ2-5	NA	CASSLSGGETQYF	TGTGCCAGCAGCTTGAGCGGCGGGGAGACCCAGTACTTC
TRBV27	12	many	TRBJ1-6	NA	CASSEPYSPLHF	TGTGCCAGCAGTGAGCCCTACTCACCCCTCCACTTT
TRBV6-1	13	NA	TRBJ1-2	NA	CASWRGQGPREAF	TGTGCCAGCTGGCGGGGGCAGGGGCCGCGGGAGGCGTTC
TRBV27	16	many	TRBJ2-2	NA	CASSFPSLANTGELFF	TGTGCCAGCAGTTTTCCCTCACTAGCGAACACCGGGGAGCTGTTTTTT
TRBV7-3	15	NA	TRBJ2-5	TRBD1	CASSSSGTGGETQYF	TGTGCCAGCAGCTCCTCCGGGACAGGGGGTGAGACCCAGTACTTC
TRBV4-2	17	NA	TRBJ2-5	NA	CASSQPPLEYGKETQYF	TGTGCCAGCAGCCAACCACCCCTAGAGTACGGAAAAGAGACCCAGTACTTC
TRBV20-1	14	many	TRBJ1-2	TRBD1	CSAPRGGLGYGYTF	TGCAGTGCTCCTCGAGGGGGCCTTGGCTATGGCTACACCTTC
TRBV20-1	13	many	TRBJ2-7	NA	CSALGYLSYEQYF	TGCAGTGCTCTGGGCTATCTATCCTACGAGCAGTACTTC
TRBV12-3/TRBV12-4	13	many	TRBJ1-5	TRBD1	CASSDRVNQPQHF	TGTGCCAGCAGCGACAGGGTTAATCAGCCCCAGCATTTT
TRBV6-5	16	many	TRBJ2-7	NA	CASINTAGAGSYEQYF	TGTGCCAGCATTAATACGGCTGGGGCAGGGTCCTACGAGCAGTACTTC
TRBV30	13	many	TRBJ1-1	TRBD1	CARTGTVNTEAFF	TGTGCCCGCACCGGGACAGTGAACACTGAAGCTTTCTTT
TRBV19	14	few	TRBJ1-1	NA	CASRSSGPYTEAFF	TGTGCCAGCCGATCCTCGGGGCCCTACACTGAAGCTTTCTTT
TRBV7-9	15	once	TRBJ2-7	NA	CASSPRTRQDYEQYF	TGTGCCAGCAGCCCTCGGACTCGACAGGACTACGAGCAGTACTTC
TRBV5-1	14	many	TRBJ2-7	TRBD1	CASSTLDRTYEQYF	TGCGCCAGCAGCACCCTGGACAGGACCTACGAGCAGTACTTC
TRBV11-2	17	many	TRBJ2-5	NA	CASSRGEGIDSQETQYF	TGTGCCAGCAGCCGAGGCGAGGGTATCGATTCACAAGAGACCCAGTACTTC
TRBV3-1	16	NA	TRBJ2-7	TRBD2	CASIQLGAGGSYEQYF	TGTGCCAGCATCCAGCTAGGGGCGGGAGGTTCCTACGAGCAGTACTTC
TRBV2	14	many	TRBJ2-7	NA	CASSSRPDSYEQYF	TGTGCCAGCAGTTCCCGCCCGGACTCCTACGAGCAGTACTTC
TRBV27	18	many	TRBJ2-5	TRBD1	CASSSAPTGQGTQETQYF	TGTGCCAGCAGTTCTGCCCCTACGGGACAGGGAACCCAAGAGACCCAGTACTTC
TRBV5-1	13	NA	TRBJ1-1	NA	CASRLEGNTEAFF	TGCGCCAGCAGATTGGAGGGGAACACTGAAGCTTTCTTT
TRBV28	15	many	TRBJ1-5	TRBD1	CASSRTGTGTQPQHF	TGTGCCAGCAGTAGAACCGGGACAGGGACTCAGCCCCAGCATTTT
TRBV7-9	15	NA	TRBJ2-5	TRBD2	CASSLSAAGVETQYF	TGTGCCAGCAGCTTATCCGCAGCGGGGGTGGAGACCCAGTACTTC
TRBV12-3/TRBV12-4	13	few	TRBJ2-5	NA	CASSKQGIETQYF	TGTGCCAGCAGTAAGCAGGGTATAGAGACCCAGTACTTC
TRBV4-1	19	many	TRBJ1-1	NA	CASSQDRAGVMSKSTEAFF	TGCGCCAGCAGCCAAGATCGGGCAGGGGTTATGAGTAAGTCTACTGAAGCTTTCTTT
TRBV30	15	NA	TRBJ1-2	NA	CAWSTSDISNYGYTF	TGTGCCTGGAGTACATCGGACATATCTAACTATGGCTACACCTTC
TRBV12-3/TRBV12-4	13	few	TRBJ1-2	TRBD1	CASKPDRGYGYTF	TGTGCCAGCAAACCGGACAGGGGTTATGGCTACACCTTC
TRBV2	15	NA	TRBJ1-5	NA	CASRQDKGAHQPQHF	TGTGCCAGCAGACAGGACAAGGGAGCACATCAGCCCCAGCATTTT
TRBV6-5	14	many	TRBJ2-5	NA	CASSYSIGGETQYF	TGTGCCAGCAGTTACTCGATAGGGGGGGAGACCCAGTACTTC
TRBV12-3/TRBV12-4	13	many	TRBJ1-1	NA	CASSPPGGTEAFF	TGTGCCAGCAGTCCGCCTGGGGGGACTGAAGCTTTCTTT
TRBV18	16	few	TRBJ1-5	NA	CASSPDGFDSNQPQHF	TGTGCCAGCTCACCCGACGGATTTGATAGCAATCAGCCCCAGCATTTT
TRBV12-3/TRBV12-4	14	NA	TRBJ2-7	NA	CASSLGGVRYEQYF	TGTGCCAGCAGCTTAGGTGGGGTAAGGTACGAGCAGTACTTC
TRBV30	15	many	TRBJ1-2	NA	CAWRDPTVWGDGYTF	TGTGCCTGGAGGGACCCGACAGTCTGGGGTGATGGCTACACCTTC
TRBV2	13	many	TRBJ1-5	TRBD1	CASKDRAYQPQHF	TGTGCCAGCAAGGACAGGGCTTATCAGCCCCAGCATTTT
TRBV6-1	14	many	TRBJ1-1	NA	CASSAQAMNTEAFF	TGTGCCAGCAGTGCCCAGGCCATGAACACTGAAGCTTTCTTT
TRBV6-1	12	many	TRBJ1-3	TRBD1	CASSGGTGTIYF	TGTGCCAGCAGTGGGGGGACAGGGACCATATATTTT
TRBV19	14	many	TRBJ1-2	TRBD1	CASRATGTGYGYTF	TGTGCCAGTAGGGCGACAGGGACCGGCTATGGCTACACCTTC
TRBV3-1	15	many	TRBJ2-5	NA	CASSREGRREETQYF	TGTGCCAGCAGCCGAGAAGGAAGAAGGGAAGAGACCCAGTACTTC
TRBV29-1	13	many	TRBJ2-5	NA	CSGRWLLQETQYF	TGCAGCGGCCGATGGCTACTCCAAGAGACCCAGTACTTC
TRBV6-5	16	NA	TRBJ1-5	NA	CASSLERRYSNQPQHF	TGTGCCAGCAGTTTAGAGCGACGGTATAGCAATCAGCCCCAGCATTTT
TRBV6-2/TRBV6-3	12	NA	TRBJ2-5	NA	CASTQGYETQYF	TGTGCCAGCACTCAGGGCTACGAGACCCAGTACTTC
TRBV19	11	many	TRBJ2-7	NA	CASKGTYEQYF	TGTGCCAGTAAAGGTACCTACGAGCAGTACTTC
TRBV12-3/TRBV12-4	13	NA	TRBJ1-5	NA	CASSLREAQPQHF	TGTGCCAGCAGTTTGAGGGAGGCTCAGCCCCAGCATTTT
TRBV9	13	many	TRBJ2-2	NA	CASSVPGSGELFF	TGTGCCAGCAGCGTACCAGGTTCCGGGGAGCTGTTTTTT
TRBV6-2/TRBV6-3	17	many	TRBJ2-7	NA	CASSYSILGQRLYEQYF	TGTGCCAGCAGTTACTCGATTTTAGGCCAGAGACTATACGAGCAGTACTTC
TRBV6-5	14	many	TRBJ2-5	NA	CASSYSSGPETQYF	TGTGCCAGCAGTTACTCCAGCGGCCCAGAGACCCAGTACTTC
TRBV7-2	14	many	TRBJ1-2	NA	CASSHQNKLYGYTF	TGTGCCAGCAGCCATCAAAATAAACTCTATGGCTACACCTTC
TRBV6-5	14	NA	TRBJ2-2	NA	CASSYSFDTGELFF	TGTGCCAGCAGTTACTCGTTCGACACCGGGGAGCTGTTTTTT
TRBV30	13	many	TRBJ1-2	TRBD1	CAWRETGGNGYTF	TGTGCCTGGAGAGAGACAGGGGGAAATGGCTACACCTTC
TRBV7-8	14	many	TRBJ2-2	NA	CASSSLLNTGELFF	TGTGCCAGCAGCTCACTCCTGAACACCGGGGAGCTGTTTTTT